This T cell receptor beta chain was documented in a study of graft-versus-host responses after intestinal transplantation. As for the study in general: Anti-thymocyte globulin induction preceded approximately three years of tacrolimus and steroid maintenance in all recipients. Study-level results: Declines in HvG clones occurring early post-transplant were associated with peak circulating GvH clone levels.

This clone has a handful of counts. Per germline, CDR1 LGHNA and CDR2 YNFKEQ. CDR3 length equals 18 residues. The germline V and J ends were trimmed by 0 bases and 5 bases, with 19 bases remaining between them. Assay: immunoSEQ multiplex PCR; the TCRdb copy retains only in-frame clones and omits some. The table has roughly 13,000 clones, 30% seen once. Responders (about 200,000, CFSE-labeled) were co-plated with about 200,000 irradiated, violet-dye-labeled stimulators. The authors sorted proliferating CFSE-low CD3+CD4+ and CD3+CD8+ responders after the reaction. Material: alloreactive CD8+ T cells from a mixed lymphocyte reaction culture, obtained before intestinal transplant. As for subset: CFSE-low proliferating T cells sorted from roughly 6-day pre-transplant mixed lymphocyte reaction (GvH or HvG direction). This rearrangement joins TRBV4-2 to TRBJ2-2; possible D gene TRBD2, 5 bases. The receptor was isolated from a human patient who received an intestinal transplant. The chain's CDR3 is CASSQEGDTFRGTGELFF. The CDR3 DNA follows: TGTGCCAGCAGCCAAGAGGGCGATACCTTTCGAGGGACCGGGGAGCTGTTTTTT.